This passage covers 27 T cell receptor beta chains from one sample sequenced in a study of cytomegalovirus exposure and HLA in healthy donors. In the PCR, 60 Vbeta and 13 Jbeta primers were used. Method: immunoSEQ multiplex PCR; TCRdb's copy keeps in-frame clones and lacks some. Here the sample spans about 140,000 clones, roughly 79% being singletons. Sequenced input: PBMCs. These receptors were collected from a young man in good health and CMV-seropositive.

This clone was found once. The chain links TRBV6-4 to TRBJ2-7, with D possibly matching TRBD2 (6 bases). The CDR3 extends over 15 amino acids. V shed 6 bases and J shed 5 bases, with 20 bases lying between them. Germline V gene lookup returns CDR1 MRHNA and CDR2 SNTAGT. CDR3 sequence: CASSATGTGGDEQYF. In DNA, the CDR3 is TGTGCCAGCAGCGCCACCGGGACTGGGGGAGACGAGCAGTACTTC.

V gene TRBV13 combines with J gene TRBJ2-5, with 7 bases lining up with TRBD2. This CDR3 has 15 amino acids. V lost 2 bases, J lost 4 bases, and 7 bases stayed unmatched. Germline V gene lookup returns CDR1 PRHDT and CDR2 FYEKMQ (reference sequence). DNA for the CDR3: TGTGCCAGCAGCTTATTTGGGGGGGGAGGAGAGACCCAGTACTTC. Its translation is CASSLFGGGGETQYF.

The chain combines TRBV29-1 with TRBJ2-3; D remains unclear. The V gene lost 4 bases and the J gene lost 2 bases, with 13 bases spanning the gap. Germline CDR1 and CDR2: SQVTM and ANQGSEA. This CDR3 region has 14 residues. The CDR3 DNA is TGCAGCGTTGGTAACATATTGTTCACAGATACGCAGTATTTT. Translated: CSVGNILFTDTQYF.

The genes are TRBV5-4 and TRBJ2-1; no definite D call. Trimming took off 2 bases at V and 4 bases at J, with 13 bases between the two ends. This CDR3 has 15 residues. Germline loops: CDR1 SGHNT, CDR2 YYREEE (reference sequence). In DNA form, the CDR3 reads TGTGCCAGCAGCTTCGAGATCACCCCTTACAATGAGCAGTTCTTC. It yields the protein CASSFEITPYNEQFF.

The chain carries TRBV5-1 and TRBJ1-4; the D gene is possibly TRBD1 (5 bases). This CDR3 is built from 15 residues. CDR1 is SGHRS and CDR2 is YFSETQ in the germline V gene. V was clipped by 4 bases and J by 7 bases, with 17 bases between them. CDR3 nucleotide sequence: TGCGCCAGCAGCAGACTGCAGGGATTGGGTGAAAAACTGTTTTTT. Amino acids: CASSRLQGLGEKLFF.

V and J are TRBV2 and TRBJ2-6; TRBD1 matches 7 bases. The CDR3 runs to 17 residues. Germline CDR1 SNHLY, CDR2 FYNNEI. After removal of 6 bases from V and 2 bases from J, the junction contained 10 bases not matched to a gene. CDR3 sequence: CASSEARGMPGANVLTF. The CDR3 DNA reads as TGTGCCAGCAGCGAGGCCAGGGGGATGCCTGGGGCCAACGTCCTGACTTTC.

V is TRBV28 and J is TRBJ2-1, with D perhaps TRBD2 (6 bases). This CDR3 has 16 amino acids. From germline, CDR1 is MDHEN and CDR2 SYDVKM. Trimming cost V 6 bases and J 0 bases, with 15 bases left between them. This CDR3 reads CASRSKLASSYNEQFF. The CDR3, as DNA: TGTGCCAGCAGGTCTAAACTAGCTAGCTCCTACAATGAGCAGTTCTTC.

Concerning this clone: The same CDR3 is also encoded by other DNA sequences in this sample. This chain connects TRBV6-5 to TRBJ2-2; D possibly corresponds to TRBD1 (5 bases). The V and J ends lost 6 bases and 0 bases respectively, with 11 bases between them. CDR1 MNHEY and CDR2 SVGAGI come from the germline V gene. CDR3 length equals 15 residues. This CDR3 is CASRIQASNTGELFF. The CDR3 region has the DNA TGTGCCAGCAGGATACAGGCGTCGAACACCGGGGAGCTGTTTTTT.

The chain combines TRBV14 with TRBJ2-2, with D uncertain. The CDR3 is 14 amino acids. The germline V gene has CDR1 SGHDN and CDR2 FVKESK. V gave up 4 bases and J gave up 7 bases, with 13 bases separating them. Here the CDR3 reads CASSPNFAHGELFF. The DNA of the CDR3 is TGTGCCAGCAGCCCCAACTTTGCGCACGGGGAGCTGTTTTTT.

This clone has only a few counts. The V gene is TRBV4-1, the J gene TRBJ1-3; D is unresolved. Germline values: CDR1 MGHRA, CDR2 YSYEKL. There are 17 residues in the CDR3. The V end lost 0 bases, the J end lost 0 bases, and 12 bases lay between the germline ends. CDR3 sequence (DNA): TGCGCCAGCAGCCAAGATCATCCGGGGTTCTCTGGAAACACCATATATTTT. Encoded protein: CASSQDHPGFSGNTIYF.

The chain uses TRBV28 and TRBJ1-2; D gene unclear. Germline V gene sequence: CDR1 MDHEN, CDR2 SYDVKM. V was cut by 5 bases and J by 0 bases, with 7 bases left in between. This CDR3 spans 13 amino acids. CDR3 sequence reads: CASSVPANYGYTF. CDR3 nucleotide sequence: TGTGCCAGCAGTGTCCCAGCTAACTATGGCTACACCTTC.

CDR3 DNA: TGTGCCAGTAGTATATGGGGGCCAAATTCACCCCTCCACTTT. Protein product: CASSIWGPNSPLHF. The gene calls are TRBV19 and TRBJ1-6; possible D gene TRBD1, 6 bases. The germline CDR1 and CDR2 sequences are LNHDA and SQIVND (reference sequence). V was clipped by 2 bases and J by 7 bases, with 9 bases between them. The CDR3 loop spans 14 amino acids.

The rearrangement uses TRBV5-1 and TRBJ2-1; 9 bases are a match to TRBD2. This CDR3 is 16 amino acids long. Germline values: CDR1 SGHRS, CDR2 YFSETQ. V lost 1 base and J lost 6; bases outside the gene matches: 8. Written as DNA, the CDR3 is TGCGCCAGCAGCTTGATTAGCGGGAGTTCGGCCAATGAGCAGTTCTTC. As protein: CASSLISGSSANEQFF.

The chain employs TRBV27 and TRBJ2-1; 9 bases fit TRBD1. Losses at the gene ends were 2 bases for V and 7 bases for J; bases not matched to a gene: 3. This CDR3 spans 14 amino acids. CDR1 MNHEY and CDR2 SMNVEV come from the germline V gene (reference sequence). Here the CDR3 reads CASSLGTGLNEQFF. The CDR3 DNA follows: TGTGCCAGCAGTTTAGGGACAGGGTTGAATGAGCAGTTCTTC.

The rearrangement links TRBV19 to TRBJ2-7; D gene unclear. This CDR3 has 12 residues. The germline gives CDR1 LNHDA, CDR2 SQIVND (reference sequence). V was trimmed by 5 bases and J by 7 bases, leaving 12 bases between them. The CDR3 loop reads CASSGASWEQYF. CDR3 sequence (DNA): TGTGCCAGTAGTGGAGCAAGCTGGGAGCAGTACTTC.

The count of this clone is one. The chain combines TRBV11-2 with TRBJ2-1; perhaps TRBD2 as D (5 bases). This CDR3 is built from 15 residues. Germline values: CDR1 SGHAT, CDR2 FQNNGV. V was pared by 2 bases and J by 6 bases, with 14 bases between. CDR3 nucleotide sequence: TGTGCCAGCAGCTTACGGCAGGATGAGGGCAATGAGCAGTTCTTC. As protein: CASSLRQDEGNEQFF.

V is TRBV10-3 and J is TRBJ2-5; 11 bases match TRBD1. The J call may be faulty, since TRBJ2-7 better matches the DNA end. The CDR3 contains 15 residues. Per the germline V gene, CDR1 is ENHRY and CDR2 is SYGVKD. The CDR3 is CAIRGGQGEPYEQYF. The CDR3 DNA is TGTGCCATCAGAGGGGGACAGGGGGAACCCTACGAGCAGTACTTC.

The chain couples TRBV2 to TRBJ2-7; 10 nucleotides line up with TRBD2. The CDR3 extends over 14 amino acids. Germline CDR1 and CDR2: SNHLY and FYNNEI. V gave up 7 bases and J gave up 1 base; unmatched junction bases: 4. CDR3 loop: CASKLAGPSYEQYF. CDR3 in DNA: TGTGCCAGCAAACTAGCGGGGCCTTCCTACGAGCAGTACTTC.

The V call is TRBV18, the J call TRBJ2-5, with D possibly TRBD2 on 6 matching bases. V lost 1 base and J lost 5, with 8 bases in between. The CDR3 is made up of 13 amino acids. CDR1 and CDR2 (germline): KGHSH, LQKENI. In DNA, the CDR3 is TGTGCCAGCTCACCACTTGGGGGGGAGACCCAGTACTTC. This codes for CASSPLGGETQYF. The entire variable domain, with the rest obtained from reference TRBV18 and TRBJ2-5, is as follows: NAGVMQNPRHLVRRRGQEARLRCSPMKGHSHVYWYRQLPEEGLKFMVYLQKENIIDESGMPKERFSAEFPKEGPSILRIQQVVRGDSAAYFCASSPLGGETQYFGPGTRLLVL.

The CDR3 here is CASSEAGRTDTQYF. The CDR3 DNA sequence: TGTGCCAGCAGTGAAGCGGGAAGGACAGATACGCAGTATTTT. The rearrangement uses TRBV28 and TRBJ2-3, with TRBD2 identical over 7 bases. Germline V gene data show CDR1 as MDHEN and CDR2 as SYDVKM. CDR3 length equals 14 residues. Trimming at V came to 5 bases and at J to 3 bases, leaving 5 bases not matched to a gene.

J is TRBJ1-3 and V is TRBV6-5; D unresolved. Trimming cost V 6 bases and J 0 bases, with 12 bases left between them. The CDR3 is 15 residues long. Germline values: CDR1 MNHEY, CDR2 SVGAGI. CDR3 residues: CASSPLPDSGNTIYF. CDR3 DNA: TGTGCCAGCAGCCCCCTACCTGACTCTGGAAACACCATATATTTT.

The CDR3: CASLGQESHEQYF. CDR3 bases: TGTGCCAGCCTCGGACAAGAGAGCCACGAGCAGTACTTC. This chain links TRBV2 with TRBJ2-7; D possibly corresponds to TRBD1 (5 bases). Trimming left V 8 bases short and J 5 bases short, with 16 bases between. CDR3 size: 13 residues. CDR1 and CDR2 (germline): SNHLY, FYNNEI.

The J gene is TRBJ2-1, the V gene TRBV28; TRBD1 is a possible D gene (5 bases). The CDR3 runs to 14 residues. V was clipped by 2 bases and J by 5 bases, with 10 bases between them. Germline loops: CDR1 MDHEN, CDR2 SYDVKM. The CDR3 reads CASSLVGANNEQFF. As DNA, the CDR3 is TGTGCCAGCAGTTTAGTAGGGGCTAACAATGAGCAGTTCTTC.

The chain is built from TRBV6-5 and TRBJ2-2, with TRBD1 matching 7 bases. The CDR3 consists of 14 residues. Germline loops: CDR1 MNHEY, CDR2 SVGAGI. J gave up 4 bases and V 6 bases, and 5 bases lay outside the gene matches. CDR3 amino acids: CASREQGSTGELFF. CDR3 in DNA: TGTGCCAGCAGGGAACAGGGGAGCACCGGGGAGCTGTTTTTT.

The V and J genes are TRBV10-3 and TRBJ1-2, with TRBD1 identical over 7 bases. This CDR3 has 14 residues. CDR1 is ENHRY and CDR2 is SYGVKD in the germline V gene. The V segment lost 3 bases and the J segment 4 bases; nucleotides outside the gene matches: 5. The CDR3 DNA sequence: TGTGCCATCAGTGACCCCGGGACAGCCTATGGCTACACCTTC. Its translation: CAISDPGTAYGYTF.

This chain uses TRBV19 with TRBJ2-3, with TRBD1 matching over 9 bases. V lost 4 bases and J lost 4; bases outside the gene matches: 12. CDR3 length equals 17 residues. CDR1 and CDR2 from the germline V gene are LNHDA and SQIVND (reference sequence). The CDR3 sequence is CASSRGPGTGRADTQYF. Written as DNA, the CDR3 is TGTGCCAGTAGTAGAGGACCCGGGACAGGGAGAGCAGATACGCAGTATTTT.

The chain links TRBV2 to TRBJ2-5; TRBD2 is a possible D gene (6 bases). The CDR3 covers 15 residues. The V end was cut by 3 bases, the J end by 4 bases, with 15 bases between. In germline, CDR1 is SNHLY, CDR2 FYNNEI. The CDR3 loop reads CASSDKGSSGETQYF. For the CDR3, the DNA is TGTGCCAGCAGTGATAAAGGGAGTAGCGGAGAGACCCAGTACTTC.